The 9 T cell receptor beta chains below were found in one sample sequenced in a study of T-cell reconstitution after alpha-beta-depleted transplantation in children. As it was prepared, the TCRbeta library received unique molecular identifiers. TCRdb reanalysed the PCR reads using MiXCR and keeps one entry per CDR3 protein. The profile shows about 980,000 distinct CDR3 sequences, roughly 29% of them singletons. This specimen was PBMCs, mostly from graft donor cells, taken 360 days after TCRalphabeta/CD19-depleted stem cell transplant. These receptors were collected from a boy in the first two years of life who had a stem cell transplant for SCID, so the T cells may come from the graft donor.

The rearrangement uses TRBV28 and TRBJ1-5; TRBD1 is a possible D gene (5 bases). The germline V gene encodes CDR1 MDHEN and CDR2 SYDVKM. Trimming took 6 bases from V and 5 from J, leaving 20 bases between them. This CDR3 is built from 16 residues. The DNA of the CDR3 is TGTGCCAGCAGACCCCTTGACAAGCGGGGGGATCAGCCCCAGCATTTT. Translated: CASRPLDKRGDQPQHF.

The chain has TRBV5-1 and TRBJ1-1, with a weak D call TRBD1 (5 bases). Trimming cost V 0 bases and J 3 bases, with 15 bases left between them. The V gene's germline CDR1 is SGHRS and CDR2 YFSETQ. This CDR3 region has 16 residues. CDR3 nucleotides: TGCGCCAGCAGCTTGGCCCGCGGGACCGAGGACACTGAAGCTTTCTTT. Residues: CASSLARGTEDTEAFF.

This clonotype occurred a few times. V and J are TRBV15 and TRBJ2-1; D not certain. The germline gives CDR1 LNHNV, CDR2 YYDKDF (reference sequence). Deletions cut 2 bases from V and 6 bases from J, with 5 bases between. This CDR3 spans 12 amino acids. CDR3 protein: CATSRNTNEQFF. As DNA, the CDR3 is TGTGCCACCAGCAGAAACACCAATGAGCAGTTCTTC.

The chain employs TRBV5-1 and TRBJ2-5; no clear D. Germline V lookup: CDR1 SGHRS, CDR2 YFSETQ. This CDR3 contains 11 residues. Trimming left V 5 bases short and J 5 bases short, with 7 bases between. DNA for the CDR3: TGCGCCAGCAGGATCGACGAGACCCAGTACTTC. As protein: CASRIDETQYF.

This rearrangement joins TRBV6-5 to TRBJ1-1; D remains ambiguous. Germline assignment: CDR1 MNHEY and CDR2 SVGAGI. The CDR3 is made up of 19 amino acids. V shed 2 bases and J shed 2 bases, with 24 bases lying between them. This CDR3 reads CASSYHYGPNLDLNTEAFF. CDR3 nucleotides: TGTGCCAGCAGTTACCATTACGGTCCAAACCTTGACCTAAACACTGAAGCTTTCTTT.

This clonotype was seen ten or more times. The rearrangement joins TRBV10-3 to TRBJ2-7, with D unclear. V was clipped by 3 bases and J by 0 bases, with 12 bases between them. The CDR3 sequence is 15 residues long. Germline V gives CDR1 ENHRY, CDR2 SYGVKD. The chain's CDR3 is CAISDSGLLSYEQYF. The CDR3 nucleotides are TGTGCCATCAGTGACTCCGGGCTACTCTCCTACGAGCAGTACTTC.

This rearrangement joins TRBV4-1 to TRBJ2-1; tentatively, D is TRBD2 (6 bases). The CDR3 extends over 13 amino acids. Trimming removed 2 bases from V and 14 bases from J, with 16 bases in between. CDR1 is MGHRA, CDR2 YSYEKL, per germline. The CDR3 nucleotides are TGCGCCAGCAGCCAACCTGCAACGGGGGAGGAGTTCTTC. Translated, it gives CASSQPATGEEFF.

The V call is TRBV5-1, the J call TRBJ2-2; D is possibly TRBD1 (6 bases). The CDR3 covers 17 residues. Germline values: CDR1 SGHRS, CDR2 YFSETQ. Deletions cut 4 bases from V and 5 bases from J, with 21 bases between. The CDR3 nucleotides are TGCGCCAGCAGCCACTCATGGGGGCAGGGATGGACCGGGGAGCTGTTTTTT. Translating gives CASSHSWGQGWTGELFF. The full variable domain, in which reference TRBV5-1 and TRBJ2-2 provide the parts outside the CDR3, is KAGVTQTPRYLIKTRGQQVTLSCSPISGHRSVSWYQQTPGQGLQFLFEYFSETQRNKGNFPGRFSGRQFSNSRSEMNVSTLELGDSALYLCASSHSWGQGWTGELFFGEGSRLTVL.

The V gene is TRBV7-9, the J gene TRBJ2-7, with a weak D call TRBD1 (6 bases). Germline CDR1 and CDR2: SEHNR and FQNEAQ (reference sequence). Trimming stripped 1 base from V and 5 bases from J, with 12 bases between. CDR3 length: 14 amino acids. CDR3 region: CASSLVDRPHEQYF. The CDR3 DNA reads TGTGCCAGCAGCTTAGTAGACAGGCCCCACGAGCAGTACTTC.